A selection of T cell receptor beta chains follows, all from one sample in a study of breast tumors, draining lymph nodes, adjacent tissues. TCRdb re-called the multiplex PCR reads through MiXCR, storing one row per CDR3 protein. The data hold 200,000 to 250,000 distinct CDR3 sequences, with under 35% observed a single time. What was sequenced was axillary lymph node tissue. These receptors were taken from a female donor with breast cancer. Some clones in this sample may be carry-over from other donors' samples. Each CDR3 is given without its conserved first and last residue. Each record gives: J gene, clone size, V gene, CDR3 protein. The size field is filled for only some rows; it gives once, few, many or a size class.

j_call: TRBJ2-7; clone_size: -; v_call: TRBV20-1; cdr3_aa: SAATGVGNEQY
j_call: TRBJ2-3; clone_size: many; v_call: TRBV20-1; cdr3_aa: SAKRVKSDTQY
j_call: TRBJ1-2; clone_size: many; v_call: TRBV7-8; cdr3_aa: ASSLERGTGVGYT
j_call: TRBJ2-3; clone_size: many; v_call: TRBV19; cdr3_aa: ASSIGGAGTDTQY
j_call: TRBJ2-3; clone_size: few; v_call: TRBV9; cdr3_aa: ASSPRDSGLADTQY
j_call: TRBJ2-1; clone_size: few; v_call: TRBV30; cdr3_aa: AWSVSPASYNEQF
j_call: TRBJ1-2; clone_size: -; v_call: TRBV10-2; cdr3_aa: ASTQGPTNYGYT
j_call: TRBJ1-2; clone_size: many; v_call: TRBV7-9; cdr3_aa: ASSIGQEGYGYT
j_call: TRBJ2-2; clone_size: -; v_call: TRBV2; cdr3_aa: ASSEGGNTGELF
j_call: TRBJ2-7; clone_size: -; v_call: TRBV9; cdr3_aa: ARSPSGSYEQY
j_call: TRBJ1-5; clone_size: -; v_call: TRBV24-1; cdr3_aa: ATTRNGTGENQPQH
j_call: TRBJ1-3; clone_size: many; v_call: TRBV19; cdr3_aa: ASSIDDFSGNTIY
j_call: TRBJ2-7; clone_size: many; v_call: TRBV27; cdr3_aa: ASSYGGGGAYEQY
j_call: TRBJ2-1; clone_size: many; v_call: TRBV15; cdr3_aa: ATSREFKGEQF
j_call: TRBJ2-7; clone_size: -; v_call: TRBV2; cdr3_aa: ASSGGHFV
j_call: TRBJ2-2; clone_size: many; v_call: TRBV20-1; cdr3_aa: SASLSGGANGELF
j_call: TRBJ1-5; clone_size: many; v_call: TRBV7-9; cdr3_aa: ASSFSGIGQPQH
j_call: TRBJ2-1; clone_size: -; v_call: TRBV18; cdr3_aa: ASSPREGSYNEQF
j_call: TRBJ2-3; clone_size: many; v_call: TRBV5-1; cdr3_aa: ASSRLLAGGGTDTQY
j_call: TRBJ1-2; clone_size: many; v_call: TRBV2; cdr3_aa: ASSEIYRDRDGYT
j_call: TRBJ1-1; clone_size: few; v_call: TRBV7-9; cdr3_aa: ASSQGWQESAF
j_call: TRBJ2-1; clone_size: many; v_call: TRBV19; cdr3_aa: ASSTNGRRGNEQF
j_call: TRBJ1-2; clone_size: many; v_call: TRBV29-1; cdr3_aa: SVEDKGIYGYT
j_call: TRBJ2-1; clone_size: many; v_call: TRBV7-9; cdr3_aa: ASSPGPPRSPIYNEQF